The 20 T cell receptor beta chains below all came from one sample that was sequenced in a study of vaccination effects on CD4 cells after COVID-19. The ViraFEST assay expanded antigen-specific CD4+ T cells with viral peptide pools before sequencing. The authors isolated CD4+ T cells after about eleven days of culture. The individual was infected with SARS-CoV-2 between March and December 2020, as confirmed by PCR. The method was immunoSEQ multiplex PCR; TCRdb's version includes in-frame clones alone and lacks a portion of them. Seen here are 45,000 to 70,000 clones, 65% to 80% observed once, and the top ten hold roughly 6%. These receptors have no identified antigens. The sequencing here drew on CD4+ T cells from PBMCs cultured with HIV peptides, taken before COVID-19 vaccination. Indicated subset: HIV-1 Nef peptide pool negative control/reference culture. The receptors originated from a human donor who had a prior SARS-CoV-2 infection.

The chain carries TRBV11-2 and TRBJ1-4; D not certain. The CDR3 is 13 residues long. CDR1 SGHAT and CDR2 FQNNGV come from the germline V gene. With 3 bases removed from V and 7 bases from J, the gap between germline ends came to 9 bases. This chain's CDR3 is CASSFRNSEKLFF. The CDR3 region has the DNA TGTGCCAGCAGCTTTAGGAACAGTGAAAAACTGTTTTTT.

This chain links TRBV30 with TRBJ2-3; TRBD1 might be the D (6 bases). The germline V and J ends were trimmed by 0 bases and 6 bases, with 10 bases remaining between them. CDR1 is GTSNPN and CDR2 is SVGIG in the germline V gene (reference sequence). The CDR3 sequence is 13 residues long. The CDR3 sequence: CAWSVSQGDTQYF. Here the CDR3 DNA reads TGTGCCTGGAGTGTTTCCCAGGGGGATACGCAGTATTTT.

The chain links TRBV12-3 or TRBV12-4 to TRBJ2-7; D unresolved. This CDR3 has 11 amino acids. V lost 5 bases, J lost 6 bases, and 8 bases lay in between. CDR3 sequence: CASSRTGEQYF. In DNA, the CDR3 is TGTGCCAGCAGTCGGACGGGCGAGCAGTACTTC.

The chain combines TRBV5-5 with TRBJ1-5, with D perhaps matching TRBD1 (5 bases). The germline V gene has CDR1 SGHKS and CDR2 YYEKEE (reference sequence). Trimming stripped 2 bases from V and 6 bases from J, with 9 bases between. The CDR3 has 13 residues. Written as DNA, the CDR3 is TGTGCCAGCAGCTTTGAGGGGCTTCAGCCCCAGCATTTT. Translating gives CASSFEGLQPQHF. Variable domain in full (rest from reference TRBV5-5 and TRBJ1-5): DAGVTQSPTHLIKTRGQQVTLRCSPISGHKSVSWYQQVLGQGPQFIFQYYEKEERGRGNFPDRFSARQFPNYSSELNVNALLLGDSALYLCASSFEGLQPQHFGDGTRLSIL.

The chain employs TRBV7-3 and TRBJ1-2; D is uncertain. Germline CDR1 and CDR2: SGHTA and FQGTGA. With 5 bases removed from V and 3 bases from J, the gap between germline ends came to 16 bases. CDR3 length: 15 residues. This CDR3 is CASSGWAQSDYGYTF. The DNA of the CDR3 is TGTGCCAGCAGCGGATGGGCCCAGAGCGACTATGGCTACACCTTC.

The chain couples TRBV2 to TRBJ1-4, with a weak D call TRBD1 (5 bases). Germline V lookup: CDR1 SNHLY, CDR2 FYNNEI. The V end was cut by 7 bases, the J end by 6 bases, with 15 bases between. The CDR3 is made up of 14 amino acids. The CDR3 protein is CASKGSLGDEKLFF. CDR3 sequence (DNA): TGTGCCAGCAAGGGGAGCCTCGGAGATGAAAAACTGTTTTTT. Full variable domain (rest looked up from reference TRBV2 and TRBJ1-4): EPEVTQTPSHQVTQMGQEVILRCVPISNHLYFYWYRQILGQKVEFLVSFYNNEISEKSEIFDDQFSVERPDGSNFTLKIRSTKLEDSAMYFCASKGSLGDEKLFFGSGTQLSVL.

The chain links TRBV23-1 to TRBJ2-7; 9 bases match TRBD1. TRBV23-1 counts as an open reading frame of uncertain function. This CDR3 region has 17 residues. The V gene end was trimmed by 8 bases and the J gene end by 3 bases; junction bases not matched to a gene: 17. The CDR3 bases are TGCGCCAGCGGACAGGGGATACCGGGACTACATCTCTACGAGCAGTACTTC. Protein sequence: CASGQGIPGLHLYEQYF.

The J gene is TRBJ2-5, the V gene TRBV11-3; 9 bases agree with TRBD1. This CDR3 region has 12 residues. Looked up from germline, CDR1 is SGHNT and CDR2 is YENEEA. The ends lost 6 bases at V and 4 bases at J; junction bases unmatched: 0. The CDR3 DNA is TGTGCCAGCAGGGACAGGGGAGAGACCCAGTACTTC. Translating gives CASRDRGETQYF.

This rearrangement joins TRBV4-1 to TRBJ2-3; possibly TRBD1 or TRBD2 for D (5 bases each). The V end lost 4 bases, the J end lost 4 bases, and 15 bases lay between the germline ends. Germline V CDR1 and CDR2: MGHRA, YSYEKL. The CDR3 extends over 15 amino acids. CDR3 protein: CASSRGTVRADTQYF. The DNA of the CDR3 is TGCGCCAGCAGCCGTGGGACGGTGAGGGCAGATACGCAGTATTTT.

Within the sample, this clone is large (0.1 to 1%). CDR3 in DNA: TGTGCCAGCTCACGGGACAGCCAAGAGACCCAGTACTTC. Protein sequence: CASSRDSQETQYF. The chain has TRBV18 and TRBJ2-5; 7 positions agree with TRBD1. CDR1 is KGHSH, CDR2 LQKENI, per germline. The length of the CDR3 is 13 residues. Trimming at V came to 4 bases and at J to 1 base, leaving 0 bases not matched to a gene.

CDR3 DNA sequence: TGTGCCAGCAGTTACGGGTTCACAGATACGCAGTATTTT. Protein sequence: CASSYGFTDTQYF. The chain combines TRBV6-5 with TRBJ2-3; D is undetermined. Germline CDR1 and CDR2: MNHEY and SVGAGI. With 2 bases removed from V and 2 bases from J, the gap between germline ends came to 5 bases. This CDR3 contains 13 residues.

The chain couples TRBV10-3 to TRBJ2-7; D gene uncertain. Per germline, CDR1 ENHRY and CDR2 SYGVKD. The CDR3 is 12 residues long. V was pared by 5 bases and J by 3 bases, with 8 bases between. CDR3 region: CAISLRNYEQYF. The CDR3 DNA follows: TGTGCCATCAGTTTGCGGAACTACGAGCAGTACTTC.

The rearrangement links TRBV15 to TRBJ1-5, with no clear D. The CDR3 loop spans 16 amino acids. Deletions cut 2 bases from V and 5 bases from J, with 16 bases between. Germline loops: CDR1 LNHNV, CDR2 YYDKDF (reference sequence). CDR3 loop: CATSRLLSRVHQPQHF. In nucleotides, the CDR3 is TGTGCCACCAGCAGACTTCTCTCACGGGTGCATCAGCCCCAGCATTTT.

The gene calls are TRBV19 and TRBJ2-2; D is possibly TRBD1 (6 bases). The germline V and J ends were trimmed by 0 bases and 3 bases, with 14 bases remaining between them. CDR3 length: 17 residues. Per germline, CDR1 LNHDA and CDR2 SQIVND (reference sequence). CDR3: CASSIEMSGEYTGELFF. In nucleotides, the CDR3 is TGTGCCAGTAGTATAGAAATGTCAGGGGAATACACCGGGGAGCTGTTTTTT.

The chain carries TRBV3-1 (or the pseudogene TRBV3-2) and TRBJ1-4; D perhaps matches TRBD1 (5 bases). The CDR3 covers 16 residues. The germline CDR1 and CDR2 sequences are LGHDT and YNNKEL (reference sequence). Trimming shortened V by 0 bases and J by 7 bases, and 15 bases separated the two germline ends. CDR3 residues: CASSQDSVGVGEKLFF. CDR3 DNA: TGTGCCAGCAGCCAAGATTCGGTAGGGGTTGGTGAAAAACTGTTTTTT.

This sequence joins TRBV3-1 (or the pseudogene TRBV3-2) and TRBJ2-2; D unresolved. From germline, CDR1 is LGHDT and CDR2 YNNKEL (reference sequence). The CDR3 length is 16 residues. V was trimmed by 0 bases and J by 5 bases, leaving 13 bases between them. The DNA for the CDR3 is TGTGCCAGCAGCCAAGAGCGGCGAAGTTGGACCGGGGAGCTGTTTTTT. Its protein is CASSQERRSWTGELFF.

The chain couples TRBV11-2 to TRBJ1-4; no reliable D call. CDR3 length: 14 amino acids. V shed 2 bases and J shed 7 bases, with 11 bases lying between them. The germline V gene encodes CDR1 SGHAT and CDR2 FQNNGV. This CDR3 reads CASSLSLTVEKLFF. The CDR3 DNA sequence: TGTGCCAGCAGCTTAAGCCTCACCGTTGAAAAACTGTTTTTT.

The rearrangement links TRBV2 to TRBJ2-7; 7 bases match TRBD1. The CDR3 consists of 15 residues. Germline V gene lookup returns CDR1 SNHLY and CDR2 FYNNEI. With 7 bases clipped from V and 2 bases from J, the junction kept 11 bases outside the gene matches. The CDR3 sequence: CASNRPGQLTYEQYF. The CDR3 DNA follows: TGTGCCAGCAACCGCCCGGGACAGCTTACCTACGAGCAGTACTTC.

In this sample, this clone turned up a few times. V gene TRBV18 combines with J gene TRBJ2-5; D uncertain. Germline CDR1 reads KGHSH; CDR2 reads LQKENI. This CDR3 has 13 residues. Between the trimmed V and J ends, which lost 2 bases and 2 bases, there was a span of 6 bases. CDR3 nucleotide sequence: TGTGCCAGCTCACCAGGAGTTCAAGAGACCCAGTACTTC. It codes for CASSPGVQETQYF.

V usage is TRBV7-6 and J usage is TRBJ2-3; 10 positions match TRBD2. The length of the CDR3 is 18 residues. After removal of 1 base from V and 8 bases from J, the junction contained 15 bases not matched to a gene. Germline lookup yields CDR1 SGHVS and CDR2 FNYEAQ. This chain's CDR3 is CASSLVLAGAAPPATQYF. CDR3 DNA sequence: TGTGCCAGCAGCTTAGTTCTAGCGGGGGCTGCCCCGCCAGCTACGCAGTATTTT. Complete variable domain (other parts from reference TRBV7-6 and TRBJ2-3): GAGVSQSPRYKVTKRGQDVALRCDPISGHVSLYWYRQALGQGPEFLTYFNYEAQQDKSGLPNDRFSAERPEGSISTLTIQRTEQRDSAMYRCASSLVLAGAAPPATQYFGPGTRLTVL.